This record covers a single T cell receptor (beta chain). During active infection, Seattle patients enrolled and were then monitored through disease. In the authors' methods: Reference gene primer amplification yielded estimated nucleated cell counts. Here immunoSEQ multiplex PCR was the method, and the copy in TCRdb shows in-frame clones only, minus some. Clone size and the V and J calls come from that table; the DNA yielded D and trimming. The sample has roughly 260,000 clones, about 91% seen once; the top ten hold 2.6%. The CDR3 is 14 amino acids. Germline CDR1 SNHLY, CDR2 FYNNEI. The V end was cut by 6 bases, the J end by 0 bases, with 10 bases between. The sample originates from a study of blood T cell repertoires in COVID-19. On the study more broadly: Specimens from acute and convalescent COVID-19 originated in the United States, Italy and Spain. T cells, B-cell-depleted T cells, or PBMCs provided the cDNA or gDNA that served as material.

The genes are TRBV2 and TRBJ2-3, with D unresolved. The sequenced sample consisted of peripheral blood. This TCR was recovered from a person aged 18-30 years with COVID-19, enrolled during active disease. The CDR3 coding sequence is TGTGCCAGCAGAGAGCGAGCTAGCACAGATACGCAGTATTTT. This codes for CASRERASTDTQYF.